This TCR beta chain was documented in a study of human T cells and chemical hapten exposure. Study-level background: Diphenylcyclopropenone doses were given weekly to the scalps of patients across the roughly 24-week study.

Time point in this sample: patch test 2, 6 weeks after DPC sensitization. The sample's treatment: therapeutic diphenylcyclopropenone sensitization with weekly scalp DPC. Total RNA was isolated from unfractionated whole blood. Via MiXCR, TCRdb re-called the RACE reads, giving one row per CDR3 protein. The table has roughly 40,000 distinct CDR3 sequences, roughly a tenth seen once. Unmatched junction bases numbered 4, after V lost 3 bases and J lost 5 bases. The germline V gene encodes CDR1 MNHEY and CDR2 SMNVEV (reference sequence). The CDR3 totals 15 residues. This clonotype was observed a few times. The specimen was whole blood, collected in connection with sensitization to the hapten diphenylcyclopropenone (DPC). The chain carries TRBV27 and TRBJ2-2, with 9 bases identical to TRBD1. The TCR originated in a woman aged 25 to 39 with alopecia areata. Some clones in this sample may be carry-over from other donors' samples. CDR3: CASSFTGTGTGELFF. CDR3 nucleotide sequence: TGTGCCAGCAGTTTTACCGGGACAGGGACCGGGGAGCTGTTTTTT.